The rows below give T cell receptor beta chains drawn from one sample of a study of blood T cell repertoires in COVID-19. Data came from immunoSEQ multiplex PCR; TCRdb stores just in-frame clones and leaves some out. The repertoire has approximately 75,000 clones, roughly 80% of them found once; the top ten carry about a tenth. The sequencing input was peripheral blood. These receptors were collected from a woman older than 75 with acute or convalescent COVID-19. Each CDR3 is given with its conserved first and last residue. A D gene is named only where the DNA matches it firmly. Clone size is not always given. Where it is, it says once, few, many or a class for expanded clones.

>-|TRBV10-3|-|TRBJ2-7
CAISSRDTTSEQYF
>once|TRBV18|TRBD1|TRBJ1-1
CASSSDRGSTEAFF
>-|TRBV27|TRBD1|TRBJ1-1
CASSFGDRGNTEAFF
>-|TRBV6-5|TRBD2|TRBJ2-1
CASSPKTSLYNEQFF
>-|TRBV19|-|TRBJ1-3
CASIPWDGGNTIYF
>-|TRBV7-8|TRBD1|TRBJ1-1
CASSVNRGADTEAFF
>-|TRBV3-1/TRBV3-2|TRBD1|TRBJ1-1
CASSQDAGQGVEAFF
>once|TRBV4-1|-|TRBJ1-2
CASSQGPGGGWGYGYTF
>-|TRBV6-4|TRBD2|TRBJ2-2
CASTADGGIPTGELFF
>few|TRBV19|-|TRBJ1-5
CASRSEIRVPNQPQHF
>once|TRBV2|TRBD2|TRBJ2-1
CASSPRGGAYEQFF
>-|TRBV19|-|TRBJ2-7
CASSIRGRTYEQYF
>-|TRBV10-1|-|TRBJ2-4
CASSVRQLAKNIQYF
>many|TRBV4-1|-|TRBJ1-2
CASSQVVTDYGYTF
>once|TRBV6-2/TRBV6-3|TRBD1|TRBJ1-2
CASSYFKTGGYGYTF
>-|TRBV11-2|-|TRBJ2-2
CASSANVVLSSGELFF
>-|TRBV6-6|-|TRBJ2-5
CASSYRETQYF
>-|TRBV25-1|-|TRBJ2-5
CASTQTGGVWETQYF
>-|TRBV7-2|-|TRBJ1-3
CASSLVGRGGGANTIYF
>once|TRBV6-5|TRBD2|TRBJ2-1
CASSLSGGLSYNEQFF
>-|TRBV5-4|-|TRBJ1-2
CASSFRATGNYGYTF
>-|TRBV7-9|-|TRBJ1-2
CASSRDRGANYGYTF
>-|TRBV14|-|TRBJ1-2
CASSQSIYGYTF
>few|TRBV6-5|-|TRBJ1-2
CASATKPNYGYTF
>-|TRBV9|TRBD2|TRBJ2-1
CASSVGLGSYNEQFF
>-|TRBV5-1|-|TRBJ1-6
CASSLPEGTGDSPLHF
>-|TRBV10-3|TRBD1|TRBJ2-5
CAISESSTGSETQYF
>-|TRBV3-1/TRBV3-2|-|TRBJ1-6
CASSQGRSNSPLHF
>-|TRBV3-1/TRBV3-2|-|TRBJ1-3
CASSQAGGHTIYF
>-|TRBV6-1|-|TRBJ1-2
CASSEERQAYGYTF
>-|TRBV6-4|-|TRBJ1-2
CASSDSQLTGYTF
>-|TRBV2|-|TRBJ1-4
CASTWDFKEKLFF
>-|TRBV5-1|-|TRBJ2-5
CASSLANPGRETQYF
>-|TRBV5-4|TRBD2|TRBJ2-5
CASGFSDRAGGTQYF
>-|TRBV6-1|TRBD1|TRBJ2-2
CASSDRDRVTGELFF
>-|TRBV11-2|TRBD1|TRBJ1-1
CASSLTGGSITEAFF
>-|TRBV19|TRBD2|TRBJ2-3
CASSIRLAGGSRKDTQYF
>once|TRBV29-1|-|TRBJ2-1
CSVVPSSYNEQFF
>-|TRBV5-8|TRBD2|TRBJ2-3
CASSFSPGLEKDTQYF
>-|TRBV5-1|TRBD1|TRBJ2-2
CASSLGSFGTGETGELFF
>-|TRBV3-1/TRBV3-2|-|TRBJ2-7
CASSQAWQGSYEQYF
>-|TRBV9|-|TRBJ2-2
CASSVLELVAGELFF
>-|TRBV5-5|TRBD2|TRBJ2-3
CASSFTGGASADTQYF
>-|TRBV27|-|TRBJ1-4
CASSLSPPSQNFNEKLFF
>-|TRBV11-2|TRBD2|TRBJ2-1
CASSSGGWLYNEQFF
>-|TRBV3-1/TRBV3-2|-|TRBJ2-1
CASSQDGSSYNEQFF
>-|TRBV6-5|-|TRBJ2-7
CASSYGLKTYEQYF
>-|TRBV13|TRBD2|TRBJ2-7
CASSTGLANHYEQYF
>-|TRBV19|TRBD1|TRBJ1-1
CASSMRTGTTEAFF
>-|TRBV2|-|TRBJ2-3
CASSEALRQVGSDTQYF
>-|TRBV12-3/TRBV12-4|-|TRBJ2-5
CASSRYETQYF
>-|TRBV18|-|TRBJ2-7
CASSPSGDRYEQYF
>-|TRBV12-3/TRBV12-4|TRBD2|TRBJ2-1
CASKLGGTGEQFF
>-|TRBV3-1/TRBV3-2|TRBD2|TRBJ2-5
CASSQGTSGKQETQYF
>-|TRBV18|-|TRBJ1-5
CASSPPGGDQPQHF